Presented here are 2 T cell receptor beta chains from one specimen sequenced in a study of T cells in Graves' hyperthyroidism and ophthalmopathy. From RNA transcripts, TCR beta CDR3 regions were amplified. The HTBI primer set served for first-round RT-PCR of the TCR CDR3. From the multiplex PCR reads, TCRdb called clonotypes with MiXCR, one entry per CDR3 protein. Of approximately 400,000 distinct CDR3 sequences in the sample, 15% to 18% were seen once. The material sequenced was blood. These receptors were collected from a woman aged 18-35 years with Graves' hyperthyroidism.

This clonotype was observed many times. V usage is TRBV12-5 and J usage is TRBJ1-2, with D possibly matching TRBD1 (5 bases). Trimming removed 0 bases at V and 10 bases at J, with 12 bases between. CDR3 length: 13 amino acids. Germline lookup yields CDR1 LGHNT and CDR2 FRNRAP. Here the CDR3 DNA reads TGTGCTAGTGGTTTGGTAATTCCAGGGTACTACACCTTC. It translates to CASGLVIPGYYTF.

This clonotype was recorded many times. The J gene is TRBJ2-5, the V gene TRBV11-3; 8 bases align to TRBD2. CDR1 and CDR2 from the germline V gene are SGHNT and YENEEA. This CDR3 is 15 amino acids long. With V trimmed by 3 bases and J by 2 bases, 5 bases remained unmatched. DNA for the CDR3: TGTGCCAGCAGCTTGGATCGGGGGGGTCAAGAGACCCAGTACTTC. Translating it yields CASSLDRGGQETQYF.